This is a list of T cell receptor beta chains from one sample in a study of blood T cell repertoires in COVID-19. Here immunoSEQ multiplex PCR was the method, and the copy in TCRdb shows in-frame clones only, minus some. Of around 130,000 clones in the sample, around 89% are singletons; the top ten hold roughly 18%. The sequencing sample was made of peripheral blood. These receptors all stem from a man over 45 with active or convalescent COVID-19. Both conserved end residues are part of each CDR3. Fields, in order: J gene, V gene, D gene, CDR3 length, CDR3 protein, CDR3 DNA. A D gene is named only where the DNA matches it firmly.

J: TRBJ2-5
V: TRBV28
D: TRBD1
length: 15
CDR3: CASSLPGQGAETQYF
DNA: TGTGCCAGCAGTCTCCCGGGACAGGGGGCAGAGACCCAGTACTTC

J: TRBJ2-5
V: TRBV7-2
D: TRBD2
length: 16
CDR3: CASSLGSPGGGETQYF
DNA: TGTGCCAGCAGCTTAGGGAGTCCGGGGGGAGGGGAGACCCAGTACTTC

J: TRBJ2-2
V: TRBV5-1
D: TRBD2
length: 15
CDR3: CAVKWEAGSTGELFF
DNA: TGCGCCGTTAAGTGGGAAGCGGGGTCCACCGGGGAGCTGTTTTTT

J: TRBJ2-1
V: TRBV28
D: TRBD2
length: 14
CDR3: CASRLSGRDNEQFF
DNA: TGTGCCAGCAGATTAAGCGGGAGGGATAATGAGCAGTTCTTC

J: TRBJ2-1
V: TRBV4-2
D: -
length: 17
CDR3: CASSQDRQVNSYNEQFF
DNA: TGTGCCAGCAGCCAAGATAGGCAGGTAAACTCCTACAATGAGCAGTTCTTC

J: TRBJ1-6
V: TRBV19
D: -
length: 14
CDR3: CASQTSGGYSPLHF
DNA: TGTGCCAGCCAAACGTCGGGGGGATATTCACCCCTCCACTTT

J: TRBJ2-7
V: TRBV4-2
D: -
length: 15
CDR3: CASSQELLGGYEQYF
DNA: TGTGCCAGCAGCCAAGAACTCCTGGGAGGATACGAGCAGTACTTC

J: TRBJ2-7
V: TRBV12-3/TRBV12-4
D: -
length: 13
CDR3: CASSQRGTYEQYF
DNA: TGTGCCAGCAGCCAAAGAGGTACCTACGAGCAGTACTTC

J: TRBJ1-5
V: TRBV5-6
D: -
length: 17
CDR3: CASSSVRGEVSNQPQHF
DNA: TGTGCCAGCAGCTCAGTCAGGGGAGAGGTTAGCAATCAGCCCCAGCATTTT

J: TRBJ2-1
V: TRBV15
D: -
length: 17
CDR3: CATSRDLREFSYNEQFF
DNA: TGTGCCACCAGCAGAGATCTCCGGGAGTTCTCCTACAATGAGCAGTTCTTC

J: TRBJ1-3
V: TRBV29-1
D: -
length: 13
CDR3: CSVGRGTGNTIYF
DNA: TGCAGCGTTGGTCGGGGTACAGGAAACACCATATATTTT